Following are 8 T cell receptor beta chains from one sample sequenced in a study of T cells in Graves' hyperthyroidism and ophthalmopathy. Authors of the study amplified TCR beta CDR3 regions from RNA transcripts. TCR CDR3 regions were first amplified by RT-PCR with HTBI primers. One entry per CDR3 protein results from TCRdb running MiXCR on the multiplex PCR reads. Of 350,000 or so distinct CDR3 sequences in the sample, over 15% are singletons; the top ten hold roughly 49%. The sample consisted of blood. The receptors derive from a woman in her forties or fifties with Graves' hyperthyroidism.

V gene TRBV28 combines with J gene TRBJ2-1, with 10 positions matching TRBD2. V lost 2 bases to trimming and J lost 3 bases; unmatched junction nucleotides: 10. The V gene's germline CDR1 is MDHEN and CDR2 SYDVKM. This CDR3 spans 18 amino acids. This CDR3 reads CASSLPKRLAGVYNEQFF. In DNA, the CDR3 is TGTGCCAGCAGTTTACCCAAAAGGCTAGCGGGAGTCTACAATGAGCAGTTCTTC.

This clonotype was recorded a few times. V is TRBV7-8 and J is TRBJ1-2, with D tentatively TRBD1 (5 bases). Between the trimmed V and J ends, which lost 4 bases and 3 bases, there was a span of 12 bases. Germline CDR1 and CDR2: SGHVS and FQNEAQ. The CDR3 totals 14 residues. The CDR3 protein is CASSSGRQHYGYTF. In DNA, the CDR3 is TGTGCCAGCAGCTCGGGACGGCAGCACTATGGCTACACCTTC.

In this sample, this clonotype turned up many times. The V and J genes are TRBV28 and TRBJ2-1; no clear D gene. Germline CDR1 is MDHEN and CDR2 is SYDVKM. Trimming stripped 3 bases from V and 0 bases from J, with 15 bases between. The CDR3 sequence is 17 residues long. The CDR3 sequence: CASSLPPPWSSYNEQFF. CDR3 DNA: TGTGCCAGCAGTTTGCCCCCTCCTTGGTCCTCCTACAATGAGCAGTTCTTC.

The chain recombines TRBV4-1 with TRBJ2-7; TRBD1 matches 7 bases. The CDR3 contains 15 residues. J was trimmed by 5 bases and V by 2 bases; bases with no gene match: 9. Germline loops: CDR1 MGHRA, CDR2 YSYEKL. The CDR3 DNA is TGCGCCAGCAGCCAACAACACGGACAGGAAAACGAGCAGTACTTC. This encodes CASSQQHGQENEQYF.

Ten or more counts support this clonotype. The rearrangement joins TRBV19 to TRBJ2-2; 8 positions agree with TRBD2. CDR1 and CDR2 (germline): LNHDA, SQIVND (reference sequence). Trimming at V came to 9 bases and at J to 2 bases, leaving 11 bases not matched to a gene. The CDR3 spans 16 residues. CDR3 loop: CASNPPGLENTGELFF. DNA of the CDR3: TGTGCCAGCAATCCGCCGGGACTAGAAAACACCGGGGAGCTGTTTTTT.

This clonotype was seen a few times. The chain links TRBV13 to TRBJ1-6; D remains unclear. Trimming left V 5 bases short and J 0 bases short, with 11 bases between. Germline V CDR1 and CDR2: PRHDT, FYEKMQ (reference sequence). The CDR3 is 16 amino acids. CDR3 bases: TGTGCCAGCAGCGCCGCCGGGTCCTCCTATAATTCACCCCTCCACTTT. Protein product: CASSAAGSSYNSPLHF.

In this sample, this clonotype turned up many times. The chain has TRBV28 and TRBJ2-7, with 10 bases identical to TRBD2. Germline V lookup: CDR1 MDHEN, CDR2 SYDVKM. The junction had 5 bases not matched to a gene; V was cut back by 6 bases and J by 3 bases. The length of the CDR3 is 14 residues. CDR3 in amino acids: CASRPGLAYYEQYF. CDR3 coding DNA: TGTGCCAGCAGGCCGGGACTAGCGTACTACGAGCAGTACTTC.

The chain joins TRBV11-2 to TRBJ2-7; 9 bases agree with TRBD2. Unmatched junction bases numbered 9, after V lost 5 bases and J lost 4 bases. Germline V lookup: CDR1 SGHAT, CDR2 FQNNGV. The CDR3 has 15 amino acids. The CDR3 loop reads CASSPVSGSGYEQYF. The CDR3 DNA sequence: TGTGCCAGCAGCCCGGTTAGCGGGAGTGGGTACGAGCAGTACTTC.